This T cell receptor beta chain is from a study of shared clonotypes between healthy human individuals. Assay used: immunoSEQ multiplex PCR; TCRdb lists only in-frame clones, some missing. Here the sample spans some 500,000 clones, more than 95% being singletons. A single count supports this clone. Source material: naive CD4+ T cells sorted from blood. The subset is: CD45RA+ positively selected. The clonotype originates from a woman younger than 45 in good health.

The CDR3 loop is CASSLQRQVYEQYF. CDR3 DNA sequence: TGTGCCAGCAGCCTACAAAGACAGGTCTACGAGCAGTACTTC. The chain employs TRBV11-2 and TRBJ2-7, with TRBD1 as a possible D gene (6 bases). CDR1 and CDR2 from the germline V gene are SGHAT and FQNNGV. CDR3 length: 14 amino acids. The ends were cut back, 5 bases at V and 3 bases at J, with 14 bases in the middle.